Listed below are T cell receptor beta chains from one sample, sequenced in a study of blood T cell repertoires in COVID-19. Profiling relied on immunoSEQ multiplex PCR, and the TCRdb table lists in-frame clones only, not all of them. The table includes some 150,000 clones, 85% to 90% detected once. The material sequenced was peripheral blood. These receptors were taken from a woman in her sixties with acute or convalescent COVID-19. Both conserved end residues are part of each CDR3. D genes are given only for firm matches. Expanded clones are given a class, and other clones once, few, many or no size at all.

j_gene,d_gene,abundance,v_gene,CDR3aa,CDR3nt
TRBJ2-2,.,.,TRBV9,CASSVIGSGELFF,TGTGCCAGCAGCGTCATCGGGAGTGGGGAGCTGTTTTTT
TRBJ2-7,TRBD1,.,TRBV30,CAWSLGQGTTYEQYF,TGTGCCTGGAGCCTAGGACAGGGAACCACCTACGAGCAGTACTTC
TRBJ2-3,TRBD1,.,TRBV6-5,CASTDRGWTDTQYF,TGTGCCAGCACCGACAGGGGTTGGACAGATACGCAGTATTTT
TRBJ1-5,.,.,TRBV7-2,CASSLAGARNQPQHF,TGTGCCAGCAGCTTAGCAGGGGCCCGCAATCAGCCCCAGCATTTT
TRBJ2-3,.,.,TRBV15,CATSRDRQGSSDTQYF,TGTGCCACCAGCAGAGATCGGCAGGGTTCATCAGATACGCAGTATTTT
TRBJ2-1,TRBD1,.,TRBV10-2,CASNLAGQGASEQFF,TGCGCCAGCAATTTGGCGGGACAGGGGGCTTCTGAGCAGTTCTTC
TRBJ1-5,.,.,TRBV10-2,CASSVGQVDNQPQHF,TGCGCCAGCAGTGTGGGGCAGGTGGATAATCAGCCCCAGCATTTT
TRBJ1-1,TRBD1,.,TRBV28,CASSLSLGQTNTEAFF,TGTGCCAGCAGTTTATCCTTGGGACAGACGAACACTGAAGCTTTCTTT
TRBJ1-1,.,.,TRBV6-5,CASTSRGVPNTEAFF,TGTGCCAGCACCTCGCGCGGGGTCCCGAACACTGAAGCTTTCTTT
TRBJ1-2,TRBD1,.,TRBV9,CASSPGQGDGYTF,TGTGCCAGCAGCCCCGGACAGGGTGATGGCTACACCTTC
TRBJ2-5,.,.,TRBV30,CAFFPQQGSRETQYF,TGTGCCTTTTTTCCTCAACAGGGATCTAGAGAGACCCAGTACTTC
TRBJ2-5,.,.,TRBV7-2,CASSLVGAGEETQYF,TGTGCCAGCAGCTTAGTTGGAGCGGGTGAAGAGACCCAGTACTTC
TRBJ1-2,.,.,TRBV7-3,CASSSGDGWGYTF,TGTGCCAGCAGCTCAGGGGATGGGTGGGGCTACACCTTC
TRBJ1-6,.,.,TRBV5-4,CASSYPGNSPLHF,TGTGCCAGCAGCTATCCGGGTAATTCACCCCTCCACTTT
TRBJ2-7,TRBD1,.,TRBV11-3,CASSLDLGGQGKEQYF,TGTGCCAGCAGCTTAGATCTTGGGGGACAGGGCAAAGAGCAGTACTTC
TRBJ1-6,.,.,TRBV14,CASSLRAHNSPLHF,TGTGCCAGCAGCCTCAGGGCGCATAATTCACCCCTCCACTTT
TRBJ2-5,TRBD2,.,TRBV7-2,CASSSPGTSDETQYF,TGTGCCAGCAGCTCACCCGGGACTAGCGATGAGACCCAGTACTTC
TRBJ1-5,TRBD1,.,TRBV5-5,CASSTGQGSNQPQHF,TGTGCCAGCAGCACCGGACAGGGGAGCAATCAGCCCCAGCATTTT
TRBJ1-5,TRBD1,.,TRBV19,CASSIPTGGSNQPQHF,TGTGCCAGTAGTATCCCGACAGGGGGTTCGAATCAGCCCCAGCATTTT
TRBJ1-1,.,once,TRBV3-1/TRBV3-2,CASSQDPGRGEAFF,TGTGCCAGCAGCCAAGATCCGGGTCGGGGGGAAGCTTTCTTT
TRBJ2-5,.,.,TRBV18,CASSARGQLQETQYF,TGTGCCAGCTCAGCGCGCGGACAGCTCCAAGAGACCCAGTACTTC
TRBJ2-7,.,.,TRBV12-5,CASAGQRSYEQYF,TGTGCTAGTGCCGGACAGCGCTCCTACGAGCAGTACTTC
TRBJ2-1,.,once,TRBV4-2,CASSQESPEGSLGEYNEQFF,TGTGCCAGCAGCCAAGAATCACCTGAGGGATCGTTGGGAGAATACAATGAGCAGTTCTTC
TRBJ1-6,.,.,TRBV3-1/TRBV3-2,CASSLNSGNSPLHF,TGTGCCAGCAGCCTGAACAGCGGAAATTCACCCCTCCACTTT
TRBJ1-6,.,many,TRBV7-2,CASSPGLGRVNSPLHF,TGTGCCAGCAGCCCAGGTTTGGGCAGGGTTAATTCACCCCTCCACTTT
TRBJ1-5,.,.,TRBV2,CASNDNFYQPQHF,TGTGCCAGCAACGACAACTTCTATCAGCCCCAGCATTTT
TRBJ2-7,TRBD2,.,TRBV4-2,CASSQGDSGGAREQYF,TGTGCCAGCAGCCAAGGCGATAGCGGGGGGGCAAGGGAGCAGTACTTC
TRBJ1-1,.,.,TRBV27,CASSFQGGINEAFF,TGTGCCAGCAGTTTCCAGGGAGGGATCAATGAAGCTTTCTTT
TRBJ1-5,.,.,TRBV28,CASSSIGGRNQPQHF,TGTGCCAGCAGCTCAATAGGGGGACGCAATCAGCCCCAGCATTTT
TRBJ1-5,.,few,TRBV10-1,CASRALMPYSNQPQHF,TGCGCCAGCAGGGCCCTGATGCCGTATAGCAATCAGCCCCAGCATTTT
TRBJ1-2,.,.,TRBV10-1,CASSPSGGEGYTF,TGCGCCAGCAGTCCTTCTGGGGGGGAAGGCTACACCTTC
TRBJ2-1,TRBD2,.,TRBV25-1,CASSESRLAGFYNEQFF,TGTGCCAGCAGTGAATCACGGCTAGCGGGGTTCTACAATGAGCAGTTCTTC
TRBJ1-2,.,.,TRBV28,CASSPNRVGYTF,TGTGCCAGCAGTCCCAACAGGGTTGGCTACACCTTC
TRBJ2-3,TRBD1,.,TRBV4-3,CASSQEVSRPDRDTDTQYF,TGCGCCAGCAGCCAAGAAGTGTCCAGGCCGGACAGGGACACAGATACGCAGTATTTT
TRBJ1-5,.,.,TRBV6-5,CASSYQGGQPQHF,TGTGCCAGCAGTTATCAGGGCGGCCAGCCCCAGCATTTT
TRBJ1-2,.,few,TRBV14,CASSQLVGYGYTF,TGTGCCAGCAGCCAACTCGTCGGCTATGGCTACACCTTC
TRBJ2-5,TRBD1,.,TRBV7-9,CASSADRERETQYF,TGTGCCAGCAGCGCCGACAGGGAACGAGAGACCCAGTACTTC
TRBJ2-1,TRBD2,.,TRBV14,CASSQEGAGLLHNEQFF,TGTGCCAGCAGCCAAGAAGGAGCGGGACTACTACACAATGAGCAGTTCTTC
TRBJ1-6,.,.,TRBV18,CASSPPITEHSPLHF,TGTGCCAGCTCACCACCGATAACAGAGCACTCACCCCTCCACTTT
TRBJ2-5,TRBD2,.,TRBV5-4,CASSYSGGAQETQYF,TGTGCCAGCAGCTATAGCGGGGGGGCACAAGAGACCCAGTACTTC
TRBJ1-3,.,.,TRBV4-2,CASSQDPKGGGAYSGNTIYF,TGTGCCAGCAGCCAAGATCCCAAAGGCGGGGGGGCCTACTCTGGAAACACCATATATTTT
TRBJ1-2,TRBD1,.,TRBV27,CASSNTGTGNGGYTF,TGTGCCAGCAGTAATACCGGGACAGGGAACGGAGGCTACACCTTC
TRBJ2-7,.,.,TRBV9,CASSAGGTAYEQYF,TGTGCCAGCAGCGCCGGCGGGACTGCCTACGAGCAGTACTTC
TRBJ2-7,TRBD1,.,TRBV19,CASSIPDRVWEQYF,TGTGCCAGTAGTATCCCGGACAGGGTTTGGGAGCAGTACTTC
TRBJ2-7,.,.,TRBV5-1,CASQGSYEQYF,TGCGCCAGCCAGGGATCCTACGAGCAGTACTTC
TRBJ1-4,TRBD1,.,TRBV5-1,CASSLAVGTGSSNEKLFF,TGCGCCAGCAGCTTGGCCGTCGGGACAGGGAGTTCTAATGAAAAACTGTTTTTT
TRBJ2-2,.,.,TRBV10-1,CASSESKGGRTGELFF,TGCGCCAGCAGTGAGTCGAAGGGGGGGCGCACCGGGGAGCTGTTTTTT
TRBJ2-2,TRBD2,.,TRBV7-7,CASSTLSGGTGELFF,TGTGCTAGCAGTACCCTGAGCGGGGGGACCGGGGAGCTGTTTTTT